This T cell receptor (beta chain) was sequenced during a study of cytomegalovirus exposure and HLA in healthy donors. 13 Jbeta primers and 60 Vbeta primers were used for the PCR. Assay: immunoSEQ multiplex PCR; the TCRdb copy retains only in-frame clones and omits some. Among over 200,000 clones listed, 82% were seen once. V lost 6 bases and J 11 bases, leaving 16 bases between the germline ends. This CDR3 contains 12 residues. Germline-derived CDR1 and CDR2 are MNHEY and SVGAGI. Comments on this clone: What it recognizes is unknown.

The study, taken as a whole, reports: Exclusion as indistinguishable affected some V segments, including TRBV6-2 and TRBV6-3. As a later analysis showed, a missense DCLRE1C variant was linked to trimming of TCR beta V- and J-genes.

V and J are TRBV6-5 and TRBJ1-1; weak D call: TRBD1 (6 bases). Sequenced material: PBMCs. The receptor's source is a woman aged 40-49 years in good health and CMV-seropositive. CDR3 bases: TGTGCCAGCAGCCAAATGGGAGGGGGGGCTTTCTTT. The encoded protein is CASSQMGGGAFF.